Below are 15 T cell receptor beta chains sequenced from a single sample in a study of Ad26.COV2.S vaccination and SARS-CoV-2 variants. The table came from immunoSEQ multiplex PCR; TCRdb's copy has only in-frame clones and leaves some out. The data hold some 500,000 clones, with roughly 89% observed a single time. Treatment denoted: about 20 received Ad26.COV2.S at low or high dose, single or two shots; 5 received placebo; per-sample allocation not given. Collection of samples fell on day 63 after the first vaccine or placebo injection. The sequenced sample was peripheral blood, obtained in a trial of Ad26.COV2.S vaccine versus placebo. Source of these receptors: a person between 18 and 60 years old who received the Ad26.COV2.S COVID-19 vaccine or a placebo.

The count of this clone is one. In the same sample, other DNA sequences code for this CDR3. V gene TRBV20-1 combines with J gene TRBJ1-3, with D unclear. V was pared by 6 bases and J by 0 bases, with 3 bases between. The CDR3 extends over 11 amino acids. Germline values: CDR1 DFQATT, CDR2 SNEGSKA (reference sequence). The CDR3 sequence is CSASSGNTIYF. The DNA of the CDR3 is TGCAGTGCCAGCTCTGGAAACACCATATATTTT.

The CDR3 coding sequence is TGTGCCACCGGCACAGATACGCAGTATTTT. This encodes CATGTDTQYF. The V gene is TRBV24-1, the J gene TRBJ2-3, with unresolved D. The length of the CDR3 is 10 residues. Between the trimmed V and J ends, which lost 9 bases and 1 base, there was a span of 1 base. Germline V lookup: CDR1 KGHDR, CDR2 SFDVKD.

The CDR3 region is CASTSRDRGKDTQYF. The CDR3 coding sequence is TGTGCCAGCACCTCCCGGGACAGGGGGAAAGATACGCAGTATTTT. This sequence joins TRBV7-8 and TRBJ2-3; 11 nucleotides align to TRBD1. From germline, CDR1 is SGHVS and CDR2 FQNEAQ. With V trimmed by 7 bases and J by 5 bases, 8 bases remained unmatched. CDR3 length equals 15 residues.

This clone appeared many times. V and J are TRBV12-5 and TRBJ2-2, with 9 positions matching TRBD1. The CDR3 contains 15 residues. V shed 6 bases, J shed 4 bases, and the junction held 6 bases outside the gene matches. Germline values: CDR1 LGHNT, CDR2 FRNRAP. CDR3 coding DNA: TGTGCTAGTGGACCGGGACAGGGAACCACCGGGGAGCTGTTTTTT. It codes for CASGPGQGTTGELFF. The full variable domain, rest sourced from reference TRBV12-5 and TRBJ2-2, is DARVTQTPRHKVTEMGQEVTMRCQPILGHNTVFWYRQTMMQGLELLAYFRNRAPLDDSGMPKDRFSAEMPDATLATLKIQPSEPRDSAVYFCASGPGQGTTGELFFGEGSRLTVL.

The rearrangement links TRBV5-1 to TRBJ1-4, with TRBD1 as a possible D gene (5 bases). Germline V gene lookup returns CDR1 SGHRS and CDR2 YFSETQ. Trimming shortened V by 2 bases and J by 11 bases, and 16 bases separated the two germline ends. The CDR3 is made up of 14 amino acids. The CDR3 protein is CASSFGQGLRKLFF. The CDR3 DNA sequence: TGCGCCAGCAGCTTCGGCCAGGGTTTAAGGAAACTGTTTTTT.

The rearrangement links TRBV3-1 (or the pseudogene TRBV3-2) to TRBJ2-7, with TRBD2 matching 9 bases. The CDR3 contains 15 residues. The germline CDR1 and CDR2 sequences are LGHDT and YNNKEL (reference sequence). V gave up 6 bases and J gave up 2 bases; unmatched junction bases: 8. Written as DNA, the CDR3 is TGTGCCAGCAGACCACCGGGACTAGCCACCTACGAGCAGTACGTC. The encoded protein is CASRPPGLATYEQYV.

This clone occurred a few times. The chain has TRBV20-1 and TRBJ1-5; possible D gene TRBD1, 6 bases. Germline CDR1 DFQATT, CDR2 SNEGSKA (reference sequence). V dropped 3 bases and J dropped 6 bases, with 15 bases sitting between them. This CDR3 is 14 amino acids long. The DNA for the CDR3 is TGCAGTGCTAGTCAGGGGCGCGTGGTTCAGCCCCAGCATTTT. Amino acid sequence: CSASQGRVVQPQHF.

The gene calls are TRBV2 and TRBJ2-7; D could derive from TRBD1 or TRBD2 (5 bases each). There are 15 residues in the CDR3. From germline, CDR1 is SNHLY and CDR2 FYNNEI. V gave up 4 bases and J gave up 6 bases, with 19 bases separating them. CDR3 sequence reads: CASSAGRAVGREQYF. As DNA, the CDR3 is TGTGCCAGCAGTGCGGGGCGAGCCGTCGGTCGCGAGCAGTACTTC. Looking up the rest from reference TRBV2 and TRBJ2-7 gives the full variable domain: EPEVTQTPSHQVTQMGQEVILRCVPISNHLYFYWYRQILGQKVEFLVSFYNNEISEKSEIFDDQFSVERPDGSNFTLKIRSTKLEDSAMYFCASSAGRAVGREQYFGPGTRLTVT.

The V gene is TRBV11-3, the J gene TRBJ2-5; 8 positions agree with TRBD1. The CDR3 contains 12 residues. Germline V lookup: CDR1 SGHNT, CDR2 YENEEA. Losses at the gene ends were 5 bases for V and 5 bases for J; bases not matched to a gene: 1. CDR3 sequence (DNA): TGTGCCAGCAGCCGGGACAGGGAGACCCAGTACTTC. It yields the protein CASSRDRETQYF.

About this clone itself: One end of the junction is discordant with germline, which a read error may explain. The rearrangement uses TRBV7-7 and TRBJ2-3; unclear D gene. Germline V gives CDR1 SSHAT, CDR2 FNYEAQ (reference sequence). This CDR3 contains 16 residues. The CDR3 sequence is CASSLSWADTTDTQYF. CDR3 nucleotide sequence: TGTGCTAGCAGCCTAAGTTGGGCAGATACTACGGATACGCAGTATTTT.

This chain joins TRBV27 and TRBJ2-1; D gene ambiguous. Per germline, CDR1 MNHEY and CDR2 SMNVEV (reference sequence). Trimming stripped 3 bases from V and 0 bases from J, with 18 bases between. The length of the CDR3 is 18 residues. CDR3 bases: TGTGCCAGCAGTTTTGTGGGCCGAATACCCAGCTCCTACAATGAGCAGTTCTTC. It specifies CASSFVGRIPSSYNEQFF.

CDR3 in amino acids: CASIPGTRSSGNTIYF. DNA for the CDR3: TGTGCCAGTATCCCCGGGACACGTTCCTCTGGAAACACCATATATTTT. The genes are TRBV19 and TRBJ1-3; D may be TRBD1 (6 bases). The length of the CDR3 is 16 residues. V was cut by 7 bases and J by 0 bases, with 16 bases left in between. The germline CDR1 and CDR2 sequences are LNHDA and SQIVND (reference sequence). The full variable domain, with the rest looked up from reference TRBV19 and TRBJ1-3, is DGGITQSPKYLFRKEGQNVTLSCEQNLNHDAMYWYRQDPGQGLRLIYYSQIVNDFQKGDIAEGYSVSREKKESFPLTVTSAQKNPTAFYLCASIPGTRSSGNTIYFGEGSWLTVV.

This chain joins TRBV5-4 and TRBJ1-2; perhaps TRBD1 as D (6 bases). V was clipped by 4 bases and J by 8 bases, with 12 bases between them. CDR1 is SGHNT and CDR2 is YYREEE in the germline V gene (reference sequence). This CDR3 has 12 residues. CDR3 DNA sequence: TGTGCCAGCAGCAATAACAGGGACGGCTACACCTTC. Translation: CASSNNRDGYTF.

The gene calls are TRBV11-3 and TRBJ2-1; D possibly corresponds to TRBD2 (6 bases). The V and J ends lost 0 bases and 9 bases respectively, with 12 bases between them. The CDR3 loop spans 14 amino acids. The germline CDR1 and CDR2 sequences are SGHNT and YENEEA. The DNA of the CDR3 is TGTGCCAGCAGCTTAGACGAACCGGAGGGTGAGCAGTTCTTC. Its translation: CASSLDEPEGEQFF.

The chain employs TRBV28 and TRBJ1-2; a weak D match, TRBD1 (5 bases). Trimming removed 7 bases at V and 8 bases at J, with 11 bases between. This CDR3 contains 11 residues. Per the germline V gene, CDR1 is MDHEN and CDR2 is SYDVKM. The CDR3 DNA reads TGTGCCAGCACTAGGGGTTACGGCTACACCTTC. Translation: CASTRGYGYTF.